Given below is one TCR beta chain in context. What it recognizes is unknown. J was trimmed by 8 bases and V by 8 bases; bases with no gene match: 2. This CDR3 contains 11 residues. Per germline, CDR1 LNHDA and CDR2 SQIVND (reference sequence). Using immunoSEQ multiplex PCR, the repertoire was profiled, and TCRdb retains in-frame clones only, with some absent. The data show around 160,000 clones, around 89% seen once. The sample originates from a study of radiation and T cells in renal cell carcinoma. Indicated time point: baseline pretreatment blood. This sample's treatment: 15 Gy SBRT to primary tumor, nephrectomy 4 weeks later. Serial blood draws occurred at baseline and 2 and 4 weeks post-SBRT. The tumor was a clear cell renal cell carcinoma. General study points: In blood, top tumor clones expanded by 2 weeks, shrinking by 4. Without pretreatment biopsies, baseline tumor clonotype presence was undetermined.

The chain carries TRBV19 and TRBJ2-3, with TRBD2 matching over 9 bases. The TCR comes from a woman in her seventies with renal cell carcinoma. The sequences come from blood, collected from a patient whose treatment included radiotherapy and nephrectomy. The CDR3 sequence: CASLGLATQYF. The DNA of the CDR3 is TGTGCCAGTCTGGGACTAGCTACGCAGTATTTT.